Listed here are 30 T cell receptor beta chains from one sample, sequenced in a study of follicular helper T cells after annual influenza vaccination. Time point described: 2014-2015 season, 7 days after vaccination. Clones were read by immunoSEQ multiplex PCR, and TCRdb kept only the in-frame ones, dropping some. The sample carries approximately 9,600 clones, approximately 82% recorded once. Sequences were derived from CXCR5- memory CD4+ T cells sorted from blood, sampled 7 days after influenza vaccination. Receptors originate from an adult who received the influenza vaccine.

CDR3: CASSPNTGGLYNEQFF. The CDR3 bases are TGTGCCAGCTCACCGAATACAGGGGGATTATACAATGAGCAGTTCTTC. V usage is TRBV18 and J usage is TRBJ2-1; TRBD1 aligns across 8 bases. J was trimmed by 4 bases and V by 3 bases; bases with no gene match: 8. The CDR3 sequence is 16 residues long. Germline-derived CDR1 and CDR2 are KGHSH and LQKENI.

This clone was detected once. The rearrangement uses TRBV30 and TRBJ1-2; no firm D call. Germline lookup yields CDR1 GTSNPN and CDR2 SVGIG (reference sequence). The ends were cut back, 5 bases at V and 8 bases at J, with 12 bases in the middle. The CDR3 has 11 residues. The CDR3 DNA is TGTGCCTGGGGATGGCTCTACGGCTACACCTTC. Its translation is CAWGWLYGYTF.

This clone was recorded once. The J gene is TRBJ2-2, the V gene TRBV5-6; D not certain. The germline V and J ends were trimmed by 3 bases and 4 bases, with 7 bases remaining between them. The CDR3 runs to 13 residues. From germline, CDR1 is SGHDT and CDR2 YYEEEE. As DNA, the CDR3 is TGTGCCAGCAGCTCTCAACTCACCGGGGAGCTGTTTTTT. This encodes CASSSQLTGELFF. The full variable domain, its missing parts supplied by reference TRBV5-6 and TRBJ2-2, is DAGVTQSPTHLIKTRGQQVTLRCSPKSGHDTVSWYQQALGQGPQFIFQYYEEEERQRGNFPDRFSGHQFPNYSSELNVNALLLGDSALYLCASSSQLTGELFFGEGSRLTVL.

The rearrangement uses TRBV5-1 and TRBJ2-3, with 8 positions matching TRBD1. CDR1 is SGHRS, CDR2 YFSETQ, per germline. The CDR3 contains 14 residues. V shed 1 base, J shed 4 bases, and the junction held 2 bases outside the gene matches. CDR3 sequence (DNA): TGCGCCAGCAGCTTGACAGGGGGATCAGATACGCAGTATTTT. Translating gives CASSLTGGSDTQYF. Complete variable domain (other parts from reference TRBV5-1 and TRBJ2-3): KAGVTQTPRYLIKTRGQQVTLSCSPISGHRSVSWYQQTPGQGLQFLFEYFSETQRNKGNFPGRFSGRQFSNSRSEMNVSTLELGDSALYLCASSLTGGSDTQYFGPGTRLTVL.

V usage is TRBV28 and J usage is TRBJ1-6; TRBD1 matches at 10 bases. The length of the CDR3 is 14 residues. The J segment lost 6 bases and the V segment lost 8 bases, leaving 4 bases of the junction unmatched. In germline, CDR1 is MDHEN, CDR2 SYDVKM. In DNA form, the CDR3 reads TGTGCCAGCGGGCGGACAGGGGGTAATTCACCCCTCCACTTT. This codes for CASGRTGGNSPLHF.

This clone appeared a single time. The DNA for the CDR3 is TGCGCCAGCAGACCCGTGACAGGGCTGAACACTGAAGCTTTCTTT. Translated: CASRPVTGLNTEAFF. The genes are TRBV5-1 and TRBJ1-1; 7 bases agree with TRBD1. The germline V gene encodes CDR1 SGHRS and CDR2 YFSETQ. CDR3 length: 15 amino acids. Losses at the gene ends were 5 bases for V and 0 bases for J; bases not matched to a gene: 7.

CDR3 residues: CASSFRTGNNEKLFF. CDR3 bases: TGTGCCAGTAGCTTCCGGACAGGAAATAATGAAAAACTGTTTTTT. The chain recombines TRBV19 with TRBJ1-4, with TRBD1 matching 7 bases. This CDR3 has 15 residues. J lost 4 bases, V lost 6 bases, and 8 bases had no gene match. Germline V gene sequence: CDR1 LNHDA, CDR2 SQIVND (reference sequence).

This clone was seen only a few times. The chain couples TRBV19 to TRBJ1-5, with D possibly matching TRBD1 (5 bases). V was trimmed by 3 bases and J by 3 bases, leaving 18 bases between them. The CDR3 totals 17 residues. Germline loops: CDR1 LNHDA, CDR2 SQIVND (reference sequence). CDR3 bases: TGTGCCAGTAGTATCAGGAGGGGCAGGAGGGCCAATCAGCCCCAGCATTTT. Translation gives CASSIRRGRRANQPQHF.

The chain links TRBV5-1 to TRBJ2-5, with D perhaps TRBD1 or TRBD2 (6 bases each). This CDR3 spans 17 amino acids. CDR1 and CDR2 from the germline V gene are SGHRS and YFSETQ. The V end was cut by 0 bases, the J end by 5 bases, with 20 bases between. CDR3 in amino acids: CASSLGLVGGRGETQYF. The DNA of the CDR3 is TGCGCCAGCAGCTTGGGATTGGTCGGGGGCCGGGGGGAGACCCAGTACTTC.

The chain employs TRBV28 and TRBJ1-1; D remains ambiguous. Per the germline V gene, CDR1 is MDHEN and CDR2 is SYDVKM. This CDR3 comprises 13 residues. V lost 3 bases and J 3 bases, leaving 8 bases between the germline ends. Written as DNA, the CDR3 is TGTGCCAGCAGTTTCAGGCGTCACACTGAAGCTTTCTTT. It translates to CASSFRRHTEAFF.

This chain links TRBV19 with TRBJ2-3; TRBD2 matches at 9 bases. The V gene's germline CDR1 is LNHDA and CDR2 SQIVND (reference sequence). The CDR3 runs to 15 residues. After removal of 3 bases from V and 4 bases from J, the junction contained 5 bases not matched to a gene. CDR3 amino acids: CASSIGGGEADTQYF. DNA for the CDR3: TGTGCCAGTAGTATTGGCGGGGGGGAGGCAGATACGCAGTATTTT.

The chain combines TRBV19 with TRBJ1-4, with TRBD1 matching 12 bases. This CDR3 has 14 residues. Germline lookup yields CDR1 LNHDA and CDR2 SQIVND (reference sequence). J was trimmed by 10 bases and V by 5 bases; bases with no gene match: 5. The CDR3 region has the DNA TGTGCCAGTAGTCCCGGGACAGGGGGCGGAAAACTGTTTTTT. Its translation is CASSPGTGGGKLFF.

The chain's CDR3 is CASSRGGGQPQHF. CDR3 in DNA: TGTGCCAGCAGCCGAGGAGGCGGTCAGCCCCAGCATTTT. The gene calls are TRBV16 and TRBJ1-5, with D unclear. Looked up from germline, CDR1 is KGHSY and CDR2 is FQNENV. V lost 4 bases and J 6 bases, leaving 10 bases between the germline ends. The CDR3 consists of 13 residues. The whole variable domain, filled in from reference TRBV16 and TRBJ1-5, reads GEEVAQTPKHLVRGEGQKAKLYCAPIKGHSYVFWYQQVLKNEFKFLISFQNENVFDETGMPKERFSAKCLPNSPCSLEIQATKLEDSAVYFCASSRGGGQPQHFGDGTRLSIL.

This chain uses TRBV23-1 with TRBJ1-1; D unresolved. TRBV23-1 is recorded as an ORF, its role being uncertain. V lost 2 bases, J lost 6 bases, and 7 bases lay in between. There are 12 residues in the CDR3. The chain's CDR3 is CASSQRGPEAFF. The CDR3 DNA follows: TGCGCCAGCAGTCAACGGGGTCCTGAAGCTTTCTTT.

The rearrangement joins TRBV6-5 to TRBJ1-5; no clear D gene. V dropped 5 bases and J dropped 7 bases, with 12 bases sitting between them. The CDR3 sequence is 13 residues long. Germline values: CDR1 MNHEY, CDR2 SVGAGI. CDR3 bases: TGTGCCAGCAGTCCAGTCGCTGGCCAGCCCCAGCATTTT. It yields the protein CASSPVAGQPQHF.

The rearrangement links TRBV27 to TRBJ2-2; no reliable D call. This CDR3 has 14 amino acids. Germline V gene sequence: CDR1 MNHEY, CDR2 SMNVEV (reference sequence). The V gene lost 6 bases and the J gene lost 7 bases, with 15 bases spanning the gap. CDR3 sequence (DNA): TGTGCCAGCAGCCCACGCGGCCCGGTCGGGGAGCTGTTTTTT. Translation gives CASSPRGPVGELFF.

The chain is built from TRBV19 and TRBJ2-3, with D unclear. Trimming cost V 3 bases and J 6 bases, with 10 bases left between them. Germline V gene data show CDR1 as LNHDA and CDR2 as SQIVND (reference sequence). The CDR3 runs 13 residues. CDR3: CASSIREWDTQYF. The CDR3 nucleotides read TGTGCCAGTAGTATTAGGGAATGGGATACGCAGTATTTT.

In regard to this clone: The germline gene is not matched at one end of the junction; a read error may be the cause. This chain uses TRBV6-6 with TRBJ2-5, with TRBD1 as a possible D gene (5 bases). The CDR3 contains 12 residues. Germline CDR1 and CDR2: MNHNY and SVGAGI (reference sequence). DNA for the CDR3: TGTGTCAGCAGTTTCAGGGATGAGACCCAGTACTTC. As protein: CVSSFRDETQYF.

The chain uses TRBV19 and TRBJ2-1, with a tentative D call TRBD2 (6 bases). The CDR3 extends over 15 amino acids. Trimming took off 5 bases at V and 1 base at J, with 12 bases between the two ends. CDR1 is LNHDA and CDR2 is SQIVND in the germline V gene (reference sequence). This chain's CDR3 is CASSWGSGSYNEQFF. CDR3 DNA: TGTGCCAGTAGTTGGGGTAGCGGATCCTACAATGAGCAGTTCTTC. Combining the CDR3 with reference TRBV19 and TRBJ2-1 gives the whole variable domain DGGITQSPKYLFRKEGQNVTLSCEQNLNHDAMYWYRQDPGQGLRLIYYSQIVNDFQKGDIAEGYSVSREKKESFPLTVTSAQKNPTAFYLCASSWGSGSYNEQFFGPGTRLTVL.

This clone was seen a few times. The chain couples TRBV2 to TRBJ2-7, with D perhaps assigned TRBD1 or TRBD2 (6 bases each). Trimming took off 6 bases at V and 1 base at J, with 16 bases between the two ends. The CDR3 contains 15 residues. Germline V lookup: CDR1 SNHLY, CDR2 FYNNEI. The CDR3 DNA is TGTGCCAGCAGCGCGGGACACAGTCGTTCCTACGAGCAGTACTTC. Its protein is CASSAGHSRSYEQYF.

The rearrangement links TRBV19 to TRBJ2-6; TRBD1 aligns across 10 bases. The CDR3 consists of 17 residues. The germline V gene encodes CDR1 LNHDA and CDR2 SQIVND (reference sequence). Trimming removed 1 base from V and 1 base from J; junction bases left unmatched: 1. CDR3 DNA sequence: TGTGCCAGTAGTATAGCGGGACAGGGGTCTGGGGCCAACGTCCTGACTTTC. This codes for CASSIAGQGSGANVLTF.

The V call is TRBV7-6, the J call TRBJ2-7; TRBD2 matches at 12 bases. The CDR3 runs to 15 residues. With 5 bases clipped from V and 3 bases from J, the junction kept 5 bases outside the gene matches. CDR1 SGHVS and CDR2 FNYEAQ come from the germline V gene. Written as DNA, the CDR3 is TGTGCCAGCAGCCCGACTAGCGGGAGTGTCTACGAGCAGTACTTC. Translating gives CASSPTSGSVYEQYF.

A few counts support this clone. CDR3 sequence: CASGRDSNQPQHF. In DNA, the CDR3 is TGTGCCAGCGGAAGGGACAGCAATCAGCCCCAGCATTTT. The rearrangement joins TRBV2 to TRBJ1-5, with D maybe TRBD1 (5 bases). Germline loops: CDR1 SNHLY, CDR2 FYNNEI. This CDR3 region has 13 residues. The germline V and J ends were trimmed by 8 bases and 1 base, with 9 bases remaining between them.

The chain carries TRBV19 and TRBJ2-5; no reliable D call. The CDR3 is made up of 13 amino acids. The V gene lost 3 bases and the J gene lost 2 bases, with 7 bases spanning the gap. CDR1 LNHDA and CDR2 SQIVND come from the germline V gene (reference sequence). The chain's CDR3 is CASSISGQETQYF. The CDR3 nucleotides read TGTGCCAGTAGTATTAGTGGTCAAGAGACCCAGTACTTC.

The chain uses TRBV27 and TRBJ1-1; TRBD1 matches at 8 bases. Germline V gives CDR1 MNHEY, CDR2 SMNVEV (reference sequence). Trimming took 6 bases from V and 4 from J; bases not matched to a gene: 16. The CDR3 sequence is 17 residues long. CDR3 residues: CASRLAGGPTGGTEAFF. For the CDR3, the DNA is TGTGCCAGCAGACTCGCAGGGGGCCCCACCGGGGGCACTGAAGCTTTCTTT.

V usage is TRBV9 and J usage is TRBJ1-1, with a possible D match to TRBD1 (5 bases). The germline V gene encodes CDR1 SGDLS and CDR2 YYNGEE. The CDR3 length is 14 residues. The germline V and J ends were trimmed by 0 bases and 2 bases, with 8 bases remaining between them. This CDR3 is CASSVVGGNTEAFF. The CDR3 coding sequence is TGTGCCAGCAGCGTAGTTGGGGGTAACACTGAAGCTTTCTTT.

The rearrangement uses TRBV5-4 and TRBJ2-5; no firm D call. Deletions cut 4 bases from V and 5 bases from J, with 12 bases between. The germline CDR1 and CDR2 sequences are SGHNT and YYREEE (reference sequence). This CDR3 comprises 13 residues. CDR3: CASSPQVGETQYF. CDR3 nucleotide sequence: TGTGCCAGCAGCCCCCAGGTCGGGGAGACCCAGTACTTC.

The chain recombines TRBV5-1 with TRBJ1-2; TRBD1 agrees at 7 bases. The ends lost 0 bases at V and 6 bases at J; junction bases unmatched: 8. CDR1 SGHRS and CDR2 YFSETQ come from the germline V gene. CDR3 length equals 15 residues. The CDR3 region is CASSLAPGQLDGYTF. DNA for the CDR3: TGCGCCAGCAGCTTGGCCCCGGGACAGCTCGATGGCTACACCTTC.

The chain's CDR3 is CASSAGTGGGGTGELFF. CDR3 nucleotides: TGCGCCAGCAGCGCAGGGACAGGGGGCGGTGGCACCGGGGAGCTGTTTTTT. The V call is TRBV5-1, the J call TRBJ2-2; the match to TRBD1 covers 12 bases. The V gene end was trimmed by 4 bases and the J gene end by 4 bases; junction bases not matched to a gene: 8. The CDR3 spans 17 residues. Germline-derived CDR1 and CDR2 are SGHRS and YFSETQ.

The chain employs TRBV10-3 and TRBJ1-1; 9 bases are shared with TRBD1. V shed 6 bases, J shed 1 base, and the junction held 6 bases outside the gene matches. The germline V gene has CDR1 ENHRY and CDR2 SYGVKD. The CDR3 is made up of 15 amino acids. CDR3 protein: CAIRRTGDQNTEAFF. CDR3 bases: TGTGCCATCAGGAGGACAGGGGACCAGAACACTGAAGCTTTCTTT.